The present entry profiles one T cell receptor (beta chain) with its context. Antigen specificity is unknown. These data are taken from a study of cytomegalovirus exposure and HLA in healthy donors. Study conclusions and caveats: In a later analysis, a missense DCLRE1C variant was linked to TCR beta V- and J-gene trimming. The authors considered a cluster of highly shared sequence variants likely to be a sequencing artifact. Presence/absence analyses treated sequencing depth as roughly uniform across donors.

Germline values: CDR1 LNHDA, CDR2 SQIVND (reference sequence). The CDR3 contains 16 residues. V shed 0 bases and J shed 0 bases, with 6 bases lying between them. With 60 Vbeta and 13 Jbeta primers, the PCR was carried out. TCRdb keeps only in-frame clones here, not all; method: immunoSEQ multiplex PCR. The sample has about 160,000 clones, 77% seen once. Source material: PBMCs. The receptor was isolated from a man aged 45-60 years in good health and CMV-seropositive. J is TRBJ2-6 and V is TRBV19; D uncertain. The CDR3 loop is CASSIDRLSGANVLTF. The CDR3 bases are TGTGCCAGTAGTATAGACAGGCTCTCTGGGGCCAACGTCCTGACTTTC.